This T cell receptor (beta chain) was obtained from a study of T cell repertoires in aging, cancer and after chemotherapy. Across the whole study: Pre- and post-chemotherapy samples were paired from glioblastoma patients treated with temozolomide-based therapy. The study, taken as a whole, reports: Median generation probability rose over the chemotherapy interval in each cancer cohort, suggesting rebound thymic output. Age-matched healthy donors had significantly more diverse, less clonal blood TCR repertoires than untreated cancer patients. Healthy donors lost TCR diversity with age mainly through richness, cancer patients through richness and evenness.

Concerning this clonotype: Its antigen is undetermined.

Multiplex touch-down PCR with TRB-A/B primers amplified rearranged V-D-J TRB sequences. MiXCR, applied by TCRdb to the multiplex PCR reads, yields one record per CDR3 protein. Among a few thousand distinct CDR3 sequences, roughly 25% were seen once, and the ten largest hold approximately 6%. The CDR3 has 14 amino acids. Germline V gene data show CDR1 as MDHEN and CDR2 as SYDVKM. Trimming took 7 bases from V and 0 from J, leaving 13 bases between them. TCR beta rearrangements were amplified from peripheral blood genomic DNA. This TCR came from a human donor with a solid tumor. This chain uses TRBV28 with TRBJ2-7; D gene ambiguous. Material: blood. The CDR3 DNA follows: TGTGCCAGCAAACGCCCGAGAGGCTCCTACGAGCAGTACTTC. Amino acids: CASKRPRGSYEQYF.